A single sample is the source of the 5 T cell receptor beta chains below, sequenced in a study of T-cell reconstitution after alpha-beta-depleted transplantation in children. TCRbeta library preparation incorporated unique molecular identifiers. TCRdb itself ran the PCR reads through MiXCR, one entry per CDR3 protein. Among 250,000 to 300,000 distinct CDR3 sequences, around a tenth were seen once, and the ten largest hold 7% to 9.5%. Sequencing was performed on PBMCs, taken before TCRalphabeta/CD19-depleted stem cell transplant. These receptors all stem from a boy less than two years old with acute myeloid leukemia, due to receive a stem cell transplant.

This clonotype was detected ten times or more. The chain joins TRBV12-3 or TRBV12-4 to TRBJ2-2; D uncertain. The ends were cut back, 8 bases at V and 7 bases at J, with 8 bases in the middle. CDR3 length equals 11 residues. Written as DNA, the CDR3 is TGTGCCAGCGCCTTCGTCGGGGAGCTGTTTTTT. Amino acids: CASAFVGELFF.

This clonotype came up many times. This chain connects TRBV12-3 or TRBV12-4 to TRBJ2-1, with D possibly being TRBD2 (6 bases). The CDR3 spans 15 residues. With 2 bases removed from V and 8 bases from J, the gap between germline ends came to 16 bases. The CDR3: CASSLWGERQYEQFF. CDR3 nucleotides: TGTGCCAGCAGTTTATGGGGGGAGCGACAATATGAGCAGTTCTTC.

This clonotype was seen at least ten times. The J gene is TRBJ2-3, the V gene TRBV9; 12 positions match TRBD2. V lost 4 bases, J lost 3 bases, and 6 bases stayed unmatched. The CDR3 has 16 residues. CDR1 is SGDLS and CDR2 is YYNGEE in the germline V gene. In DNA, the CDR3 is TGTGCCAGCAGCTTCCGACTAGCGGGAGAGACAGATACGCAGTATTTT. Amino acid sequence: CASSFRLAGETDTQYF.

Comments on this clonotype: A read error may explain this, as a much larger clone is one base away. V is TRBV20-1 and J is TRBJ1-1, with TRBD1 as a possible D gene (6 bases). Germline V gene lookup returns CDR1 DFQATT and CDR2 SNEGSKA (reference sequence). The length of the CDR3 is 14 residues. Trimming removed 8 bases at V and 2 bases at J, with 18 bases between. The CDR3 is CSPNPTGRNTEAFF. DNA of the CDR3: TGCAGTCCTAACCCGACAGGACGTAACACTGAAGCTTTCTTT.

This clonotype occurred many times. This chain joins TRBV12-3 or TRBV12-4 and TRBJ2-2; 8 nucleotides line up with TRBD1. Losses at the gene ends were 5 bases for V and 7 bases for J; bases not matched to a gene: 6. CDR3 length: 14 amino acids. The CDR3 reads CASSRRQGNGELFF. In DNA form, the CDR3 reads TGTGCCAGCAGTCGCCGACAGGGGAACGGGGAGCTGTTTTTT.